The 24 T cell receptor beta chains given below trace back to one sample, sequenced in a study of cytomegalovirus exposure and HLA in healthy donors (dated by TCRdb to 2016 to 2017). The library was made by the immunoSEQ multiplex PCR assay. The multiplex PCR relied on a mix of 60 forward primers for TCR Vbeta segments and 13 reverse primers for TCR Jbeta segments. TCRdb limited this immuneACCESS table to in-frame rearrangements with V and J called. A share of clones is missing; checked studies link under half to unresolved V genes, and the rest is unexplained. This sample is represented by some 77,000 clones; 80% of them were singletons. The ten largest clones take up about 30% of the sample. Sequenced: PBMCs. These receptors were obtained from a man aged 45-60 years in good health and CMV-seropositive.

The CDR3 sequence: CSSSGGSSYNEQFF. The CDR3 DNA reads as TGCAGCTCCAGCGGGGGGAGCTCCTACAATGAGCAGTTCTTC. The rearrangement joins TRBV29-1 to TRBJ2-1; 9 nucleotides match TRBD2. In germline, CDR1 is SQVTM, CDR2 ANQGSEA. The CDR3 sequence is 14 residues long. The trim removed 8 bases at V and 0 bases at J, leaving 5 bases unmatched.

V and J are TRBV2 and TRBJ2-7; 7 bases line up with TRBD1. Germline CDR1 is SNHLY and CDR2 is FYNNEI. The CDR3 sequence is 13 residues long. V trimming: 6 bases; J trimming: 2 bases; junction bases outside the gene matches: 4. CDR3 bases: TGTGCCAGCAGACAGGGGTCGACCTACGAGCAGTACTTC. Its translation: CASRQGSTYEQYF.

This clone was seen a few times. The chain employs TRBV18 and TRBJ1-2, with a possible D match to TRBD1 (6 bases). Germline V lookup: CDR1 KGHSH, CDR2 LQKENI. The CDR3 length is 15 residues. The germline V and J ends were trimmed by 3 bases and 8 bases, with 19 bases remaining between them. The CDR3 region is CASSPETGEGSGYTF. As DNA, the CDR3 is TGTGCCAGCTCACCCGAGACAGGCGAAGGATCGGGCTACACCTTC.

This clone was picked up a small number of times. The chain is built from TRBV5-1 and TRBJ2-3, with TRBD2 as a possible D gene (6 bases). Trimming removed 0 bases at V and 1 base at J, with 15 bases between. Per the germline V gene, CDR1 is SGHRS and CDR2 is YFSETQ. The CDR3 runs to 17 residues. CDR3 nucleotides: TGCGCCAGCAGCTTGGTCTTGGGAGGAGGCGGCACAGATACGCAGTATTTT. Protein product: CASSLVLGGGGTDTQYF.

Note on this clone: At one boundary the junction diverges from the germline segment, which might be a read error. Other DNA sequences in the sample encode the same CDR3. CDR3 DNA sequence: TGTGCCAGCAGCCCACGACAATATAACACTGAAGCTTTCTTC. It is translated as CASSPRQYNTEAFF. V and J are TRBV9 and TRBJ1-1; D is unresolved. Looked up from germline, CDR1 is SGDLS and CDR2 is YYNGEE. The CDR3 loop spans 14 amino acids.

CDR3 sequence: CASSIGLAASYEQYF. CDR3 nucleotide sequence: TGTGCCAGCAGCATAGGGTTAGCGGCCTCCTACGAGCAGTACTTC. The chain combines TRBV9 with TRBJ2-7; D perhaps matches TRBD2 (6 bases). This CDR3 has 15 amino acids. V was cut by 4 bases and J by 0 bases, with 14 bases left in between. Germline lookup yields CDR1 SGDLS and CDR2 YYNGEE.

The J gene is TRBJ1-2, the V gene TRBV9; 11 positions agree with TRBD1. The V gene end was trimmed by 2 bases and the J gene end by 7 bases; junction bases not matched to a gene: 4. This CDR3 has 14 residues. CDR1 SGDLS and CDR2 YYNGEE come from the germline V gene. As DNA, the CDR3 is TGTGCCAGCAGCGTGGACAGGGGGCGCCTTGGCTACACCTTC. As protein: CASSVDRGRLGYTF.

The rearrangement uses TRBV5-1 and TRBJ1-3; the match to TRBD1 covers 7 bases. The CDR3 extends over 14 amino acids. From germline, CDR1 is SGHRS and CDR2 YFSETQ. Trimming took 4 bases from V and 3 from J; bases not matched to a gene: 4. The CDR3 nucleotides are TGCGCCAGCAGCCCTACAGGGGTTGGAAACACCATATATTTT. Amino acids: CASSPTGVGNTIYF.

The V call is TRBV6-5, the J call TRBJ1-2; no definite D call. This CDR3 spans 15 amino acids. CDR1 and CDR2 from the germline V gene are MNHEY and SVGAGI. The V end was cut by 5 bases, the J end by 1 base, with 14 bases between. The CDR3 loop is CASSPNGPYNYGYTF. For the CDR3, the DNA is TGTGCCAGCAGTCCCAACGGTCCCTATAACTATGGCTACACCTTC.

The rearrangement joins TRBV28 to TRBJ2-5, with D possibly matching TRBD2 (5 bases). The CDR3 spans 14 residues. V lost 2 bases and J 5 bases, leaving 12 bases between the germline ends. CDR1 is MDHEN and CDR2 is SYDVKM in the germline V gene. CDR3 protein: CASSLVREGETQYF. DNA for the CDR3: TGTGCCAGCAGTTTAGTTCGGGAAGGTGAGACCCAGTACTTC.

The count of this clone is one. The chain combines TRBV7-2 with TRBJ2-3; 11 positions agree with TRBD2. This CDR3 contains 16 residues. Germline lookup yields CDR1 SGHTA and CDR2 FQGNSA. Trimming removed 5 bases from V and 1 base from J; junction bases left unmatched: 5. The CDR3, as DNA: TGTGCCAGCAGCGCCGGACTAGCGGGTGGCACAGATACGCAGTATTTT. Encoded protein: CASSAGLAGGTDTQYF.

This clone has a handful of counts. The rearrangement uses TRBV6-5 and TRBJ1-3, with D perhaps TRBD1 (6 bases). The germline V gene encodes CDR1 MNHEY and CDR2 SVGAGI. CDR3 size: 14 residues. Trimming left V 6 bases short and J 2 bases short, with 11 bases between. The CDR3 spells CASSRQVTGNTIYF. The CDR3 DNA reads TGTGCCAGCAGCAGACAGGTTACTGGAAACACCATATATTTT.

The chain is built from TRBV4-3 and TRBJ2-1; 9 positions match TRBD2. J was trimmed by 10 bases and V by 1 base; bases with no gene match: 8. Germline lookup yields CDR1 LGHNA and CDR2 YSLEER. The CDR3 extends over 15 amino acids. The chain's CDR3 is CASSQVAGEGEEQFF. The CDR3 DNA reads as TGCGCCAGCAGCCAAGTAGCGGGAGAGGGAGAGGAGCAGTTCTTC.

This chain uses TRBV6-5 with TRBJ1-2, with TRBD1 as a possible D gene (5 bases). From germline, CDR1 is MNHEY and CDR2 SVGAGI. CDR3 size: 13 residues. V lost 2 bases and J lost 4, with 8 bases in between. Here the CDR3 reads CASSYDRTYGYTF. DNA of the CDR3: TGTGCCAGCAGTTACGACAGAACCTATGGCTACACCTTC.

The chain carries TRBV6-5 and TRBJ1-1; D is uncertain. The CDR3 sequence is 13 residues long. The germline CDR1 and CDR2 sequences are MNHEY and SVGAGI. V dropped 8 bases and J dropped 1 base, with 11 bases sitting between them. The CDR3 nucleotides are TGTGCCAGCGGAGTCGCGGGGAACACTGAAGCTTTCTTT. Translated: CASGVAGNTEAFF.

With regard to this clone: A read error may account for a junction end that differs from germline. The J gene is TRBJ2-7, the V gene TRBV7-9; 8 bases match TRBD2. Germline V gene lookup returns CDR1 SEHNR and CDR2 FQNEAQ (reference sequence). This CDR3 spans 18 amino acids. The CDR3 region is CSSSYPLGSGSSGDEQYF. The DNA for the CDR3 is TGTTCCAGCAGCTACCCCCTAGGGAGCGGGAGTTCCGGGGACGAGCAGTACTTC. The whole variable domain, remainder taken from reference TRBV7-9 and TRBJ2-7, is DTGVSQNPRHKITKRGQNVTFRCDPISEHNRLYWYRQTLGQGPEFLTYFQNEAQLEKSRLLSDRFSAERPKGSFSTLEIQRTEQGDSAMYLCSSSYPLGSGSSGDEQYFGPGTRLTVT.

The chain is built from TRBV5-1 and TRBJ2-5; 8 bases align to TRBD1. The J call may be in error: the DNA end matches TRBJ2-7 better. Germline assignment: CDR1 SGHRS and CDR2 YFSETQ. CDR3 length: 14 amino acids. The CDR3 sequence: CASSSTGVAYEQYF. The CDR3, as DNA: TGCGCCAGCAGTTCGACAGGGGTCGCCTACGAGCAGTACTTC.

In DNA, the CDR3 is TGTGCCAGCAGTGCACTGACAGGGGGCCGAGAGACCCAGTACTTC. This sequence encodes CASSALTGGRETQYF. The chain has TRBV25-1 and TRBJ2-5; 10 nucleotides line up with TRBD1. Germline V gene sequence: CDR1 MGHDK, CDR2 SYGVNS. This CDR3 is built from 15 residues. V was pared by 4 bases and J by 4 bases, with 6 bases of the junction left unmatched.

This chain joins TRBV19 and TRBJ1-1, with TRBD1 as a possible D gene (6 bases). Trimming took 0 bases from V and 6 from J, leaving 14 bases between them. This CDR3 region has 15 residues. Germline V gene lookup returns CDR1 LNHDA and CDR2 SQIVND (reference sequence). The CDR3 is CASSIDQNRAAEAFF. CDR3 nucleotides: TGTGCCAGTAGTATAGATCAAAACAGGGCGGCTGAAGCTTTCTTT. Looking up the rest from reference TRBV19 and TRBJ1-1 gives the full variable domain: DGGITQSPKYLFRKEGQNVTLSCEQNLNHDAMYWYRQDPGQGLRLIYYSQIVNDFQKGDIAEGYSVSREKKESFPLTVTSAQKNPTAFYLCASSIDQNRAAEAFFGQGTRLTVV.

CDR3 loop: CSVEGLENSYEQYF. CDR3 sequence (DNA): TGCAGCGTTGAGGGACTTGAGAACTCCTACGAGCAGTACTTC. V and J are TRBV29-1 and TRBJ2-7; D may be TRBD2 (6 bases). The germline V gene has CDR1 SQVTM and CDR2 ANQGSEA. V shed 3 bases and J shed 0 bases, with 12 bases lying between them. The CDR3 covers 14 residues.

The J gene is TRBJ1-2, the V gene TRBV7-6; possible D gene TRBD1, 5 bases. The CDR3 has 13 amino acids. In germline, CDR1 is SGHVS, CDR2 FNYEAQ. V shed 3 bases and J shed 4 bases, with 9 bases lying between them. As DNA, the CDR3 is TGTGCCAGCAGCTTTCAGGGACTCTATGGCTACACCTTC. It specifies CASSFQGLYGYTF.

The V gene is TRBV6-5, the J gene TRBJ1-3; D unresolved. With 0 bases removed from V and 0 bases from J, the gap between germline ends came to 9 bases. The CDR3 covers 16 residues. Germline lookup yields CDR1 MNHEY and CDR2 SVGAGI. The CDR3 sequence is CASSYSPEGSGNTIYF. CDR3 in DNA: TGTGCCAGCAGTTACTCGCCGGAGGGCTCTGGAAACACCATATATTTT.

This clone appeared a few times. The rearrangement uses TRBV30 and TRBJ2-5; D is ambiguous. V was trimmed by 2 bases and J by 5 bases, leaving 15 bases between them. CDR1 and CDR2 (germline): GTSNPN, SVGIG (reference sequence). This CDR3 is 14 amino acids long. As DNA, the CDR3 is TGTGCCTGGAGTACCAGACTCTTAAGGGAGACCCAGTACTTC. Its protein is CAWSTRLLRETQYF. Complete variable domain (other parts from reference TRBV30 and TRBJ2-5): SQTIHQWPATLVQPVGSPLSLECTVEGTSNPNLYWYRQAAGRGLQLLFYSVGIGQISSEVPQNLSASRPQDRQFILSSKKLLLSDSGFYLCAWSTRLLRETQYFGPGTRLLVL.

The rearrangement joins TRBV6-1 to TRBJ2-5, with a tentative D call TRBD1 (6 bases). The CDR3 loop spans 13 amino acids. CDR1 is MNHNS and CDR2 is SASEGT in the germline V gene. Trimming removed 6 bases from V and 11 bases from J, with 19 bases in between. The CDR3 protein is CASRESGDTEQYF. As DNA, the CDR3 is TGTGCCAGCAGGGAATCAGGGGACACGGAGCAGTACTTC.